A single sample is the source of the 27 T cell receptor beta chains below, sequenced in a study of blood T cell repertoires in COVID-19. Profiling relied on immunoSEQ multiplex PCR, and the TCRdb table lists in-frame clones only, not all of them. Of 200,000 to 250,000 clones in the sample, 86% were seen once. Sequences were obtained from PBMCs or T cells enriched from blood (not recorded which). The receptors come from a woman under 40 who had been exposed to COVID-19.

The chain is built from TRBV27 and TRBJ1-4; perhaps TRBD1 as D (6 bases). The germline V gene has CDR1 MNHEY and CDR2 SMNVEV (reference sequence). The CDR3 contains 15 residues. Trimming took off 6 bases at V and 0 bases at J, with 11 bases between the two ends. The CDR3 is CASSPGDATNEKLFF. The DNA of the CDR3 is TGTGCCAGCAGCCCAGGGGATGCAACTAATGAAAAACTGTTTTTT.

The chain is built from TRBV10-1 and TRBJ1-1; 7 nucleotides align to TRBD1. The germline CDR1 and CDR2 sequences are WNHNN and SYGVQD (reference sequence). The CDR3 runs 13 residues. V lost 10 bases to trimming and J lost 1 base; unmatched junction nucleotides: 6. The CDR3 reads CATATGPNTEAFF. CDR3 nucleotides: TGCGCCACTGCGACAGGGCCGAACACTGAAGCTTTCTTT.

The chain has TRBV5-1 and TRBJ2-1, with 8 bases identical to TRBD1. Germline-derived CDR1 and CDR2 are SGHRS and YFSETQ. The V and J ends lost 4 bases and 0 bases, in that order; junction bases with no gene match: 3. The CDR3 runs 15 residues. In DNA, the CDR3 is TGCGCCAGCAGCGACGGACAGGGCTCCTACAATGAGCAGTTCTTC. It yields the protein CASSDGQGSYNEQFF.

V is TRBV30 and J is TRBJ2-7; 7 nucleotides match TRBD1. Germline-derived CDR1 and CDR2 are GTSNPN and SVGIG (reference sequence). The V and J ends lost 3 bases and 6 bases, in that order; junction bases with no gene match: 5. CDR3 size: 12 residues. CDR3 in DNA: TGTGCCTGGAGCCCCGGACAGGTCGAGCAGTACTTC. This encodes CAWSPGQVEQYF.

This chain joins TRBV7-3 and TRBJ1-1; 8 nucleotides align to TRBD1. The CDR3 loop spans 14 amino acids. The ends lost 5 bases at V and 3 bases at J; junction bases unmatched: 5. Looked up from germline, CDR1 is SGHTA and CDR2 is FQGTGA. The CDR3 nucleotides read TGTGCCAGCAGCGGACAGGGTGGAGACACTGAAGCTTTCTTT. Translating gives CASSGQGGDTEAFF.

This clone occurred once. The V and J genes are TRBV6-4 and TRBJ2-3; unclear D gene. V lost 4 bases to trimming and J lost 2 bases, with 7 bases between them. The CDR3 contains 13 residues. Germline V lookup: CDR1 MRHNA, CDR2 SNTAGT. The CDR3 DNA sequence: TGTGCCAGCAGTGTACTTCACACAGATACGCAGTATTTT. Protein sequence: CASSVLHTDTQYF.

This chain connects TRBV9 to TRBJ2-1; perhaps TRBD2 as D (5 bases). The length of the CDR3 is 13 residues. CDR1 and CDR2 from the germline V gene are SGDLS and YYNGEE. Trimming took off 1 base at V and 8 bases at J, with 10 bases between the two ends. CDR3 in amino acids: CASSVTWEYEQFF. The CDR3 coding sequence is TGTGCCAGCAGCGTAACCTGGGAGTATGAGCAGTTCTTC.

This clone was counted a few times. The CDR3 DNA follows: TGTGCCAGCAGCATACAGGGCACTAATGAAAAACTGTTTTTT. It yields the protein CASSIQGTNEKLFF. V is TRBV7-2 and J is TRBJ1-4; a weak D match, TRBD1 (6 bases). Trimming took 5 bases from V and 2 from J, leaving 9 bases between them. Germline CDR1 reads SGHTA; CDR2 reads FQGNSA. The CDR3 consists of 14 residues.

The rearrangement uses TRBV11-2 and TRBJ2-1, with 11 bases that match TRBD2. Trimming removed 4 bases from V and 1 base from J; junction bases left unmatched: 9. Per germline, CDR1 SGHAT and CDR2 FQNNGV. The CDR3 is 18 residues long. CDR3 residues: CASSSTLAGGGSYNEQFF. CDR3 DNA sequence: TGTGCCAGCAGCTCCACCCTAGCGGGGGGTGGGTCCTACAATGAGCAGTTCTTC.

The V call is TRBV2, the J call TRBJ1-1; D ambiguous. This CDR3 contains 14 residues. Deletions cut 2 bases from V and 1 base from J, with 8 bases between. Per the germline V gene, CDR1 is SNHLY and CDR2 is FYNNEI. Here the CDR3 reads CASSEIQPNTEAFF. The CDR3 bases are TGTGCCAGCAGTGAAATACAGCCGAACACTGAAGCTTTCTTT. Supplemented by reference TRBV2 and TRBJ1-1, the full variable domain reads EPEVTQTPSHQVTQMGQEVILRCVPISNHLYFYWYRQILGQKVEFLVSFYNNEISEKSEIFDDQFSVERPDGSNFTLKIRSTKLEDSAMYFCASSEIQPNTEAFFGQGTRLTVV.

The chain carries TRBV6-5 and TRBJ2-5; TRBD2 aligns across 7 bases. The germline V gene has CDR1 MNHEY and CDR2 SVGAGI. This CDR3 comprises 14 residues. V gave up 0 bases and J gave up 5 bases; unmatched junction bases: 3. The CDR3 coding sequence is TGTGCCAGCAGTTACTCGGGGGGGACGGAGACCCAGTACTTC. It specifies CASSYSGGTETQYF.

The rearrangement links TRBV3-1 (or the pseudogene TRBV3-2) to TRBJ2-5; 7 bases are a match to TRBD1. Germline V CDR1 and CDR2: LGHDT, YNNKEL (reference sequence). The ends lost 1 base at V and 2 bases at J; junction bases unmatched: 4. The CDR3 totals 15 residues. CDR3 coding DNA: TGTGCCAGCAGCCAAGGGACAGGCTGGCAAGAGACCCAGTACTTC. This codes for CASSQGTGWQETQYF.

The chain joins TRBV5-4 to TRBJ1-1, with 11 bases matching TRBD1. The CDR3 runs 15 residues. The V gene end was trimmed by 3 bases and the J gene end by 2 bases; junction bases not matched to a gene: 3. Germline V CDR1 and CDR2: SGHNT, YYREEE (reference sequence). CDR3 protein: CASSSGTGGNTEAFF. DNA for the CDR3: TGTGCCAGCAGCTCTGGGACAGGGGGTAACACTGAAGCTTTCTTT.

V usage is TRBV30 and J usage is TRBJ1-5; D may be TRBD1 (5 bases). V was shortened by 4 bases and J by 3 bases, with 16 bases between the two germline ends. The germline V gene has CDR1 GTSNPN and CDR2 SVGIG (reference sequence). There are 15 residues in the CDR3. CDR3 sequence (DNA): TGTGCCTGGACCCAGAGCCGGGGGGACAATCAGCCCCAGCATTTT. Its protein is CAWTQSRGDNQPQHF.

CDR3 region: CASSVDPAAEAFF. Written as DNA, the CDR3 is TGTGCCAGCAGCGTAGATCCGGCGGCGGAAGCTTTCTTT. V and J are TRBV9 and TRBJ1-1; D is unclear. The V end was cut by 0 bases, the J end by 8 bases, with 11 bases between. CDR1 and CDR2 from the germline V gene are SGDLS and YYNGEE. The CDR3 contains 13 residues.

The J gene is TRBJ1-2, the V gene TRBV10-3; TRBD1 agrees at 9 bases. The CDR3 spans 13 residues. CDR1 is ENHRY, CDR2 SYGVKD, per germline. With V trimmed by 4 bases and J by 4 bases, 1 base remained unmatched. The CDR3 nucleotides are TGTGCCATCAGTGGGGGACAGGGCTATGGCTACACCTTC. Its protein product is CAISGGQGYGYTF.

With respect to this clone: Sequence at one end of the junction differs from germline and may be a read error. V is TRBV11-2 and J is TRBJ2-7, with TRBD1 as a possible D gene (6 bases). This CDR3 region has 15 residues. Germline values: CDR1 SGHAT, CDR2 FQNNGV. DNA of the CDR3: TGTGCCAGCAGCTTAGAATCAGGGGTCTCCAACGAGCAGTACTTC. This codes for CASSLESGVSNEQYF.

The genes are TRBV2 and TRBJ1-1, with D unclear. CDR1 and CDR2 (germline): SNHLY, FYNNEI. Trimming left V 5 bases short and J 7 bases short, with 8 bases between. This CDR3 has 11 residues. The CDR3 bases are TGTGCCAGCAGTCAACTTATTGAAGCTTTCTTT. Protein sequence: CASSQLIEAFF.

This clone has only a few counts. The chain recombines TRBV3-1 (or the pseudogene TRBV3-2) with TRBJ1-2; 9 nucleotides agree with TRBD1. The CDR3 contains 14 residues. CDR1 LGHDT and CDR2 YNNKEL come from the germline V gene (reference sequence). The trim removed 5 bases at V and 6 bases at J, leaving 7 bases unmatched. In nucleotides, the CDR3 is TGTGCCAGCAGCGGGGGACAGGGAGTTGATGGCTACACCTTC. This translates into CASSGGQGVDGYTF.

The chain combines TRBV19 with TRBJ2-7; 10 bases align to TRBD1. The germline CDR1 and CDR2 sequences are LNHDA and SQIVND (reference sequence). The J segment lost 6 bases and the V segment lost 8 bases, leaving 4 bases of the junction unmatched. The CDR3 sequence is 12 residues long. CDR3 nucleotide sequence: TGTGCCAGTGGGGACAGGGGATTCGAGCAGTACTTC. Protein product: CASGDRGFEQYF.

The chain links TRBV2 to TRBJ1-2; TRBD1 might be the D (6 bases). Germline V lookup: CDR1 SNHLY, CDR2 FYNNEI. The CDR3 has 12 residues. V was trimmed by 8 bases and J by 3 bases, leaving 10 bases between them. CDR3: CASRTVDYGYTF. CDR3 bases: TGTGCCAGCCGGACAGTTGACTATGGCTACACCTTC. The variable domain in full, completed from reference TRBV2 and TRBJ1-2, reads EPEVTQTPSHQVTQMGQEVILRCVPISNHLYFYWYRQILGQKVEFLVSFYNNEISEKSEIFDDQFSVERPDGSNFTLKIRSTKLEDSAMYFCASRTVDYGYTFGSGTRLTVV.

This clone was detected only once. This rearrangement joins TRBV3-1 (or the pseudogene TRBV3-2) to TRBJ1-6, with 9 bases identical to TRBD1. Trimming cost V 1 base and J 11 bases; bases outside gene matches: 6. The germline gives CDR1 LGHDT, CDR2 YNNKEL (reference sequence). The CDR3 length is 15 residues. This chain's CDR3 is CASSQGGGQGTPLHF. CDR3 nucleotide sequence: TGTGCCAGCAGCCAAGGGGGGGGACAGGGAACACCCCTCCACTTT.

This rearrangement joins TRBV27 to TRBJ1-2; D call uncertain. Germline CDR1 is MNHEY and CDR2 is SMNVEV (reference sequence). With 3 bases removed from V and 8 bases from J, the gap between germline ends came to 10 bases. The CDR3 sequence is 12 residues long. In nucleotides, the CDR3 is TGTGCCAGCAGTTTTGCGGGAAGGGGCTACACCTTC. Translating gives CASSFAGRGYTF.

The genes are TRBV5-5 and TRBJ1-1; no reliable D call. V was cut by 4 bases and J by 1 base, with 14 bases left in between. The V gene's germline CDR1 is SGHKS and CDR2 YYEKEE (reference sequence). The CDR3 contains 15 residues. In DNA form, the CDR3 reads TGTGCCAGCAGCCACATGTGGTCACGGAACACTGAAGCTTTCTTT. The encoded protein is CASSHMWSRNTEAFF.

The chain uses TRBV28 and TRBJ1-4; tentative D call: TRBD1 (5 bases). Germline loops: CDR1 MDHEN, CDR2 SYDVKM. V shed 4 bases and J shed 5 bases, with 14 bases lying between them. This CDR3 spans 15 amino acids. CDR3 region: CASSSYVGRNEKLFF. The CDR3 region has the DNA TGTGCCAGCAGTTCCTACGTGGGGCGGAATGAAAAACTGTTTTTT.

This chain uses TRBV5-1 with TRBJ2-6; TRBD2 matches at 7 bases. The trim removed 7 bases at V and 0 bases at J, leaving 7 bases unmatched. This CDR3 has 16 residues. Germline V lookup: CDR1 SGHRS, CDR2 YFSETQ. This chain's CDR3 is CASLGGASSGANVLTF. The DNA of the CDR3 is TGCGCCAGCCTGGGAGGGGCGAGCTCTGGGGCCAACGTCCTGACTTTC.

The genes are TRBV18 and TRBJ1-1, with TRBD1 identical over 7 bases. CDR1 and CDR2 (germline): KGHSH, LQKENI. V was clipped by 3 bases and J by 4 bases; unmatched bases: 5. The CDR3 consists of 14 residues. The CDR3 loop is CASSPTGRITEAFF. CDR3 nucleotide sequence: TGTGCCAGCTCACCGACAGGGCGGATCACTGAAGCTTTCTTT.